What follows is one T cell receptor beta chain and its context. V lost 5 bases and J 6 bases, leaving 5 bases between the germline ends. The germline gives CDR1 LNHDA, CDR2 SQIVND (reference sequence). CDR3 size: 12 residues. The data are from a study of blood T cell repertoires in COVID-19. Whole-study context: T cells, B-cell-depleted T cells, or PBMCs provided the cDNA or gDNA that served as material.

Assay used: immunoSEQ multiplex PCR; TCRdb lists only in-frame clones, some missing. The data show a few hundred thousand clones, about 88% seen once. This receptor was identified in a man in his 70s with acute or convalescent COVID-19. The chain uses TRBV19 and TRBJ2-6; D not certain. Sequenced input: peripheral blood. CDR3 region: CASSSQANVLTF. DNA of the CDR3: TGTGCCAGTAGTTCACAGGCCAACGTCCTGACTTTC.